The 8 T cell receptor beta chains listed next were all sequenced from one sample in a study of cytomegalovirus exposure and HLA in healthy donors. Sequencing used immunoSEQ multiplex PCR; TCRdb keeps in-frame clones, though not all of them. The table has roughly 130,000 clones, about nine tenths seen once. Sequenced material: PBMCs. The source of these receptors is a man younger than 40 in good health and CMV-seronegative.

The J gene is TRBJ2-7, the V gene TRBV7-6, with D unresolved. Germline V gene sequence: CDR1 SGHVS, CDR2 FNYEAQ. Trimming stripped 1 base from V and 3 bases from J, with 13 bases between. The CDR3 length is 15 residues. The CDR3 region is CASSLGQAGNYEQYF. The CDR3 DNA reads TGTGCCAGCAGCTTAGGGCAGGCAGGCAACTACGAGCAGTACTTC.

The CDR3 DNA follows: TGTGCCAGCAGTTTAGTAGCGGAAGAAATCTATGGCTACACCTTC. It is translated as CASSLVAEEIYGYTF. The genes are TRBV27 and TRBJ1-2; no clear D gene. There are 15 residues in the CDR3. The V and J ends lost 2 bases and 4 bases respectively, with 14 bases between them. The germline CDR1 and CDR2 sequences are MNHEY and SMNVEV (reference sequence).

This sequence joins TRBV7-2 and TRBJ2-3; D might be TRBD2 (6 bases). In germline, CDR1 is SGHTA, CDR2 FQGNSA. CDR3 length: 15 residues. Trimming cost V 5 bases and J 5 bases, with 17 bases left between them. The CDR3 region is CASSPLGQEGDTQYF. CDR3 sequence (DNA): TGTGCCAGCAGCCCACTGGGCCAGGAGGGAGATACGCAGTATTTT. Looking up the rest from reference TRBV7-2 and TRBJ2-3 gives the full variable domain: GAGVSQSPSNKVTEKGKDVELRCDPISGHTALYWYRQSLGQGLEFLIYFQGNSAPDKSGLPSDRFSAERTGGSVSTLTIQRTQQEDSAVYLCASSPLGQEGDTQYFGPGTRLTVL.

There are a few counts of this clone. This sequence joins TRBV7-2 and TRBJ2-5; 11 positions match TRBD2. This CDR3 is 19 amino acids long. J lost 4 bases, V lost 2 bases, and 15 bases had no gene match. Germline V gene sequence: CDR1 SGHTA, CDR2 FQGNSA. DNA for the CDR3: TGTGCCAGCAGCTTACCCTCCCCCGGTAGCGGGAGGGCCCGAGAGACCCAGTACTTC. It yields the protein CASSLPSPGSGRARETQYF.

There are a few counts of this clone. This chain links TRBV4-1 with TRBJ1-1, with 8 bases identical to TRBD1. Germline V CDR1 and CDR2: MGHRA, YSYEKL. CDR3 size: 15 residues. J lost 0 bases, V lost 4 bases, and 4 bases had no gene match. CDR3 amino acids: CASSLRQGMNTEAFF. The CDR3 bases are TGCGCCAGCAGCCTTAGACAGGGGATGAACACTGAAGCTTTCTTT.

The J gene is TRBJ1-1, the V gene TRBV7-7; 7 positions agree with TRBD1. This CDR3 contains 13 residues. Germline V gives CDR1 SSHAT, CDR2 FNYEAQ (reference sequence). Trimming took 2 bases from V and 5 from J; bases not matched to a gene: 2. The CDR3 loop reads CASSLNRGTEAFF. In DNA form, the CDR3 reads TGTGCCAGCAGCTTAAACAGGGGAACTGAAGCTTTCTTT.

This chain joins TRBV9 and TRBJ2-1; 14 positions agree with TRBD2. The CDR3 has 15 amino acids. The germline V gene has CDR1 SGDLS and CDR2 YYNGEE. Unmatched junction bases numbered 3, after V lost 4 bases and J lost 6 bases. In nucleotides, the CDR3 is TGTGCCAGCAGCTCCGGGACTAGCGGGAGCAATGAGCAGTTCTTC. The encoded protein is CASSSGTSGSNEQFF.

The chain has TRBV2 and TRBJ2-7; D is uncertain. Germline V gene sequence: CDR1 SNHLY, CDR2 FYNNEI. V gave up 0 bases and J gave up 4 bases, with 7 bases separating them. The CDR3 sequence is 13 residues long. The CDR3: CASSEAPLYEQYF. CDR3 in DNA: TGTGCCAGCAGTGAAGCGCCACTGTACGAGCAGTACTTC.